Reported below is one TCR beta chain. This sample is part of a study of blood T cell repertoires in COVID-19. About the research overall: The analysed material was cDNA or gDNA that came from T cells, B-cell-depleted T cells, or PBMCs.

In the authors' workflow: Scientists estimated how many nucleated cells there were by amplifying reference gene primers. Data came from immunoSEQ multiplex PCR; TCRdb stores just in-frame clones and leaves some out. V and J calls and clone size are those listed in that table; D and trimming were worked out from the DNA. The sample records some 120,000 clones, about 86% being singletons. CDR3 length: 16 amino acids. Trimming removed 1 base from V and 12 bases from J, with 22 bases in between. Germline CDR1 and CDR2: MDHEN and SYDVKM. The V and J genes are TRBV28 and TRBJ2-1; D may be TRBD1 (6 bases). The sequence was collected from a woman aged 45-59 years with active or convalescent COVID-19. Sample: peripheral blood. For the CDR3, the DNA is TGTGCCAGCAGTTTATTGGGGGCTGGAACTGTTGCCGGGCAGTTCTTC. Translation: CASSLLGAGTVAGQFF.